Included here is one TCR beta chain sequence, with context. Its specificity is not known. The sample originates from a study of T cell responses to AZD1222 COVID-19 vaccine. The data were produced by immunoSEQ multiplex PCR, yet TCRdb's version contains in-frame clones alone and is incomplete. The repertoire holds tens of thousands of clones, with roughly 87% as singletons. General observations from the study: Possibly, clonal diversity was underestimated; donors were largely white British and included more females. Repertoire sampling was restricted to post-peak T cell response timepoints. Two AZD1222 administrations were followed by greater Spike-specific TCR breadth and depth.

Germline-derived CDR1 and CDR2 are SGHVS and FNYEAQ. V gave up 4 bases and J gave up 4 bases, with 8 bases separating them. CDR3 length equals 14 residues. The sample was peripheral blood, taken on day 0 of AZD1222 vaccination. The V call is TRBV7-6, the J call TRBJ2-6; D is possibly TRBD1 (6 bases). This TCR derives from an adult in good health. Written as DNA, the CDR3 is TGTGCCAGCAGCTCGGACAGAGGGGCCAACGTCCTGACTTTC. This gives the protein CASSSDRGANVLTF.